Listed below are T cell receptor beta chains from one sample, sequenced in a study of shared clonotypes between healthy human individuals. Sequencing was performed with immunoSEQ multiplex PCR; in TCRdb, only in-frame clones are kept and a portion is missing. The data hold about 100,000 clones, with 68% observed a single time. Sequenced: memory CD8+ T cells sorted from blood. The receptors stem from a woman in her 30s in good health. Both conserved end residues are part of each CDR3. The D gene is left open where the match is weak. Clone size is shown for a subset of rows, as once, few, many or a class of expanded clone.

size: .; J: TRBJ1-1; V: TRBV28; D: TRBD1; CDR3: CASSLQGADTEAFF; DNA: TGTGCCAGCAGTTTACAGGGGGCTGACACTGAAGCTTTCTTT
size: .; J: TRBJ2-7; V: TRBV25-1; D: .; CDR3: CASSESSPSSYEQYF; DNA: TGTGCCAGCAGTGAGTCCAGCCCAAGCTCCTACGAGCAGTACTTC
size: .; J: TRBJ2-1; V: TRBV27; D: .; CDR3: CASSLNGGHSSYNEQFF; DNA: TGTGCCAGCAGTTTAAATGGGGGACATAGCTCCTACAATGAGCAGTTCTTC
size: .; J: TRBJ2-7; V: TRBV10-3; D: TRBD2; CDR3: CAISESTAGASYEQYF; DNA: TGTGCCATCAGTGAGTCGACGGCGGGAGCCTCCTACGAGCAGTACTTC
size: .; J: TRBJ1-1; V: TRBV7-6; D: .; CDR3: CASTPLARGEGTEAFF; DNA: TGTGCCAGCACCCCACTTGCCCGGGGTGAGGGTACTGAAGCTTTCTTT
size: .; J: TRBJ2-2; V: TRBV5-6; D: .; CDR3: CASRPGLNTGELFF; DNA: TGTGCCAGCAGGCCGGGCCTAAACACCGGGGAGCTGTTTTTT
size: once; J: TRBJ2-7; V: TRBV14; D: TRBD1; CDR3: CASSQVVGTGPYEQYF; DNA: TGTGCCAGCAGCCAAGTCGTTGGGACAGGGCCTTACGAGCAGTACTTC
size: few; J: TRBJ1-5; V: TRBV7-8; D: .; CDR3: CASSFSNQPQHF; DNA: TGTGCCAGCAGCTTTAGCAATCAGCCCCAGCATTTT
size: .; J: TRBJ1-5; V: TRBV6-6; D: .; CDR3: CASSPKERHRQPQHF; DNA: TGTGCCAGCAGCCCCAAGGAGCGTCACAGACAGCCCCAGCATTTT
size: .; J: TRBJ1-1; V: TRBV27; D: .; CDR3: CASSLLGVGEAFF; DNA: TGTGCCAGCAGTCTCCTAGGGGTTGGTGAAGCTTTCTTT
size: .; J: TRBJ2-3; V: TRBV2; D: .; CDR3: CASTPSVRAEYLTDTQYF; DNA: TGTGCCAGCACCCCTTCCGTGAGGGCGGAGTACCTCACAGATACGCAGTATTTT
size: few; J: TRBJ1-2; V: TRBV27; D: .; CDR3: CASTSSMRQTNYGYTF; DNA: TGTGCCAGCACCTCTTCGATGCGACAGACTAACTATGGCTACACCTTC
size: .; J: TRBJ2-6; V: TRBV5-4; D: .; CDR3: CASSRRGTGANVLTF; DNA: TGTGCCAGCAGCAGGAGGGGTACTGGGGCCAACGTCCTGACTTTC
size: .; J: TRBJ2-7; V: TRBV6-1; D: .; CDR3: CASSELGGDSYEQYF; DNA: TGTGCCAGCAGTGAGTTAGGCGGGGACTCCTACGAGCAGTACTTC
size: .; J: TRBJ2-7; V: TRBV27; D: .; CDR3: CASRRGGQTTYEQYF; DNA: TGTGCCAGCAGAAGGGGGGGTCAGACTACCTACGAGCAGTACTTC
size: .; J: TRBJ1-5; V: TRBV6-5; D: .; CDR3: CASSYALNQPQHF; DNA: TGTGCCAGCAGTTACGCACTCAATCAGCCCCAGCATTTT
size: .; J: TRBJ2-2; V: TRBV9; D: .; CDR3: CASRGGNTGELFF; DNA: TGTGCCAGTCGGGGCGGGAACACCGGGGAGCTGTTTTTT
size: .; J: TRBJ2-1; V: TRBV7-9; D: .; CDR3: CASSEGLAHYNEQFF; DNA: TGTGCCAGCAGCGAGGGGCTAGCCCACTACAATGAGCAGTTCTTC
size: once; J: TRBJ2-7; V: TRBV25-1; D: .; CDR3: CASEGGAYEQYF; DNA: TGTGCCAGCGAAGGAGGGGCCTACGAGCAGTACTTC
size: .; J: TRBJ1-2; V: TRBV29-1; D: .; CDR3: CSVEDSRSYTF; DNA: TGCAGCGTTGAAGATTCGAGGTCCTACACCTTC
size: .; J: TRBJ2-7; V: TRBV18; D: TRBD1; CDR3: CASSVGQDYEQYF; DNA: TGTGCCAGCTCAGTAGGACAGGACTACGAGCAGTACTTC
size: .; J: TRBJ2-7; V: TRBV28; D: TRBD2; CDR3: CASSLGTSRGEQYF; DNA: TGTGCCAGCAGTTTGGGGACTAGCAGGGGGGAGCAGTACTTC
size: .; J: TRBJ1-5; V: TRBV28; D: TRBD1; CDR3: CASSFGDRDLSNQPQHF; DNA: TGTGCCAGCAGTTTTGGGGACAGGGACCTTAGCAATCAGCCCCAGCATTTT
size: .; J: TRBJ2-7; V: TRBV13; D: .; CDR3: CASRQGNWEQYF; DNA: TGTGCCAGCAGACAAGGGAACTGGGAGCAGTACTTC
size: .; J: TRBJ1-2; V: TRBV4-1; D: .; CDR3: CASSQDSRVGYTF; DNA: TGCGCCAGCAGCCAAGACTCGAGGGTTGGCTACACCTTC
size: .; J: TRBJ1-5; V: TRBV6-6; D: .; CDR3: CASSSRDGISNQPQHF; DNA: TGTGCCAGCAGTTCTCGGGACGGAATTAGCAATCAGCCCCAGCATTTT
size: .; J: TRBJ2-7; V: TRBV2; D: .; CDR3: CASSERVGKQYF; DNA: TGTGCCAGCAGTGAAAGGGTTGGGAAGCAGTACTTC
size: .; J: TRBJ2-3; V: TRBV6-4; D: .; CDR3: CASSDGESTDTQYF; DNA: TGTGCCAGCAGTGACGGGGAAAGCACAGATACGCAGTATTTT
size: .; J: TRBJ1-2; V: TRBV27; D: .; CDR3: CASSSPGLNYGYTF; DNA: TGTGCCAGCAGTTCCCCAGGGCTCAACTATGGCTACACCTTC
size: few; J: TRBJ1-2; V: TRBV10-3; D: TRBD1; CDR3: CAISPGTGGYGYTF; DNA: TGTGCCATCAGTCCAGGGACAGGGGGCTATGGCTACACCTTC
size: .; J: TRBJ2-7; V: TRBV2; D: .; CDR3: CASSIDSGAYEQYF; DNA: TGTGCCAGCAGTATAGATTCGGGGGCCTACGAGCAGTACTTC
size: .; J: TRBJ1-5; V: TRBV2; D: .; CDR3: CASGTSGGNQPQHF; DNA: TGTGCCAGCGGGACCTCCGGGGGCAATCAGCCCCAGCATTTT
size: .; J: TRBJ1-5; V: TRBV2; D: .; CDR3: CASSEITRRGQPQHF; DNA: TGTGCCAGCAGTGAGATTACCCGGCGGGGACAGCCCCAGCATTTT
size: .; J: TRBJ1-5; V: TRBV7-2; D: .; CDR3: CASSLVDGGSQHF; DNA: TGTGCCAGCAGCTTAGTAGACGGTGGTTCCCAGCATTTT
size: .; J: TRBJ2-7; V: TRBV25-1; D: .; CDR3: CASRPQGGNEQYF; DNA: TGTGCCAGCAGGCCCCAGGGGGGGAACGAGCAGTACTTC
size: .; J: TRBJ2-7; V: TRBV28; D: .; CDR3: CASSLDSYEQYF; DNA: TGTGCCAGCAGTTTGGACAGCTACGAGCAGTACTTC
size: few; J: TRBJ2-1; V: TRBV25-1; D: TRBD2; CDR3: CASSGGLLYNEQFF; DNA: TGTGCCAGCAGTGGGGGACTACTTTACAATGAGCAGTTCTTC
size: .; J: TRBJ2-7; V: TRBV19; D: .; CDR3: CASSMRSINSYEQYF; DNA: TGTGCCAGTAGTATGAGGTCTATAAACTCCTACGAGCAGTACTTC
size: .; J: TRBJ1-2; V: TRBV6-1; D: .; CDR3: CASSGRQEGLYGYTF; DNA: TGTGCCAGCAGTGGTCGGCAGGAGGGCCTCTATGGCTACACCTTC
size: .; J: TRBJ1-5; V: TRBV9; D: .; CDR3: CASSVDSGAAEPQHF; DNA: TGTGCCAGCAGCGTAGATTCAGGGGCGGCGGAGCCCCAGCATTTT
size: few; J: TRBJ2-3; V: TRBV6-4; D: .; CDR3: CASSDSGGGNTDTQYF; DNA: TGTGCCAGCAGTGACTCGGGCGGGGGCAACACAGATACGCAGTATTTT
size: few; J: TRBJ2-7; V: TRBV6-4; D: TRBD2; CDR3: CAISGREGLAVSYF; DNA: TGTGCCATCAGTGGCCGAGAGGGGCTAGCGGTCTCATACTTC
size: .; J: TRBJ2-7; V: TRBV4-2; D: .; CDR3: CASSTPGEAYEQYF; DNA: TGTGCCAGCAGCACCCCGGGGGAAGCCTACGAGCAGTACTTC
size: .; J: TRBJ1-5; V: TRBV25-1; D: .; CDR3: CASLGAGDGNQPQHF; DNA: TGTGCCAGCTTGGGGGCAGGGGATGGCAATCAGCCCCAGCATTTT
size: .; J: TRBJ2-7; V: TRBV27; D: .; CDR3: CASSPSLALVVEQYF; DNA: TGTGCCAGCAGTCCCTCCTTGGCACTTGTTGTCGAGCAGTACTTC